This T cell receptor (beta chain) emerged from a study of blood T cell repertoires in COVID-19. Overall study context: PBMCs, B-cell-depleted T cells, or T cells provided the cDNA or gDNA that made up the material.

The data were produced by immunoSEQ multiplex PCR, yet TCRdb's version contains in-frame clones alone and is incomplete. The profile shows about 280,000 clones, roughly 88% of them singletons. The origin of this receptor is a woman between 65 and 79 years old with acute or convalescent COVID-19. Sequencing was performed on peripheral blood.

The CDR3 DNA sequence: TGTGCCACCAGTGATCCCCTTAGCTCCTACGAGCAGTACTTC. Amino acids: CATSDPLSSYEQYF. The gene calls are TRBV24-1 and TRBJ2-7, with unresolved D. The CDR3 runs to 14 residues. The ends were cut back, 3 bases at V and 0 bases at J, with 8 bases in the middle. Germline-derived CDR1 and CDR2 are KGHDR and SFDVKD.